This T cell receptor (beta chain) was obtained from a study of OX40 agonist ivuxolimab in advanced cancers. Findings and limits, study-wide: Near-lowest levels of clonal expansion characterized partial responders at 0.1-3.0 mg/kg.

Profiling relied on immunoSEQ multiplex PCR, and the TCRdb table lists in-frame clones only, not all of them. The profile covers around 60,000 clones, with 82% appearing a single time and more than 1.1% taken by the ten largest. Turning to this clone: Antigen unknown.

Trimming pared 6 bases from V and 3 bases from J, leaving 17 bases between. Germline CDR1 reads LNHDA; CDR2 reads SQIVND (reference sequence). The CDR3 contains 15 residues. The TCR originated in an adult with an advanced solid tumor such as melanoma, head and neck, liver or kidney cancer. The chain has TRBV19 and TRBJ1-2; D possibly corresponds to TRBD1 (5 bases). This material consisted of CD4+ or CD8+ T cells sorted from blood, taken in a trial of the OX40 agonist ivuxolimab. This chain's CDR3 is CASSSPRDSHYGYTF. As DNA, the CDR3 is TGTGCCAGTAGCTCTCCCCGGGACTCTCACTATGGCTACACCTTC. The full variable domain, with the rest looked up from reference TRBV19 and TRBJ1-2, is DGGITQSPKYLFRKEGQNVTLSCEQNLNHDAMYWYRQDPGQGLRLIYYSQIVNDFQKGDIAEGYSVSREKKESFPLTVTSAQKNPTAFYLCASSSPRDSHYGYTFGSGTRLTVV.